Given below is one T cell receptor (beta chain) in context. TCRdb's copy holds only in-frame clones and misses some; the assay was immunoSEQ multiplex PCR. The repertoire holds about 150,000 clones, with around 87% as singletons. This entry is derived from a study of blood T cell repertoires in COVID-19. The germline CDR1 and CDR2 sequences are SGHTS and YDEGEE. Trimming left V 6 bases short and J 5 bases short, with 20 bases between. This CDR3 has 15 residues. Material: peripheral blood. This TCR was recovered from a man aged 18-30 years with COVID-19, enrolled during active disease. The rearrangement links TRBV5-8 to TRBJ2-5; the D gene is possibly TRBD1 (6 bases). The CDR3 region is CASTLSGTYGETQYF. The CDR3 DNA reads as TGTGCCAGCACGTTATCCGGGACATATGGGGAGACCCAGTACTTC.